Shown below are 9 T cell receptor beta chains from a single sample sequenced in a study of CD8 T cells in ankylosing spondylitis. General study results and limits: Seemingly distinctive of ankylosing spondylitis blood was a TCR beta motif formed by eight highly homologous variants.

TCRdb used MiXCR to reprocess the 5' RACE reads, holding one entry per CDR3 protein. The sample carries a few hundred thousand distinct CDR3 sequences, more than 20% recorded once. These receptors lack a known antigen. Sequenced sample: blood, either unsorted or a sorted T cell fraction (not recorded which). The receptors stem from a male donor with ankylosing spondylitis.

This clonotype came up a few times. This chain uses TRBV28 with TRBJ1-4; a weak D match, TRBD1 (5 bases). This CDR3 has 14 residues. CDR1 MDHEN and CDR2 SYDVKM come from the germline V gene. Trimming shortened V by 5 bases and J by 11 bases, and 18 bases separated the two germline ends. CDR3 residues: CASSPGGHTDKLFF. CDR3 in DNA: TGTGCCAGCAGTCCCGGTGGACATACGGATAAACTGTTTTTT.

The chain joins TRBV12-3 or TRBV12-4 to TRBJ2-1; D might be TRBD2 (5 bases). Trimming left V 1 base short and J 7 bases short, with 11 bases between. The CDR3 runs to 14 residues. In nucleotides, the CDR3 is TGTGCCAGCAGTTTAGGGGCGGGTCCAAATGAGCAGTTCTTC. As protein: CASSLGAGPNEQFF.

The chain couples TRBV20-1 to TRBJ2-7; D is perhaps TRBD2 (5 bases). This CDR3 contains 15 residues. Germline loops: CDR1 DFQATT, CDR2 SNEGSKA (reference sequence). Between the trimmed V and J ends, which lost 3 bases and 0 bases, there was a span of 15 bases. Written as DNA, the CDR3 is TGCAGTGCTAGCCCCGGACTTATTAGCTCCTACGAGCAGTACTTC. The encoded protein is CSASPGLISSYEQYF.

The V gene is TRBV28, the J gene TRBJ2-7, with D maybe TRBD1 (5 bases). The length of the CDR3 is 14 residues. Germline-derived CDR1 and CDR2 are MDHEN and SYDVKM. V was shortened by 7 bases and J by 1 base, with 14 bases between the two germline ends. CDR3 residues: CASTYPGISYEQYF. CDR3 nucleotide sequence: TGTGCCAGCACCTATCCAGGGATTTCCTACGAGCAGTACTTC.

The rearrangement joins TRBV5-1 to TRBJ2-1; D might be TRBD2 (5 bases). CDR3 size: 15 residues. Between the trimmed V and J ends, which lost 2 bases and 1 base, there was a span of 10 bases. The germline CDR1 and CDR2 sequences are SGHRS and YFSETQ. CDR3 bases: TGCGCCAGCAGCTTAGCGGCTACATCCTACAATGAGCAGTTCTTC. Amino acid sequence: CASSLAATSYNEQFF.

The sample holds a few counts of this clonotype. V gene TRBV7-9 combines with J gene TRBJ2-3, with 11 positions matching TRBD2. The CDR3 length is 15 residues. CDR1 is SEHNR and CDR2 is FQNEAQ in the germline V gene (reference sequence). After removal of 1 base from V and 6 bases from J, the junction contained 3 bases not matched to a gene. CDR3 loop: CASSLGLAGRDTQYF. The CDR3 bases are TGTGCCAGCAGCTTAGGACTAGCGGGAAGGGATACGCAGTATTTT.

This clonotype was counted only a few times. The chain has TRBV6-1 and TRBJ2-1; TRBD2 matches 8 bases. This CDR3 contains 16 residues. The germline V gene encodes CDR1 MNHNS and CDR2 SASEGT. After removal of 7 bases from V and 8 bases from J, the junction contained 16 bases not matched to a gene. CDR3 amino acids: CASTVSGSGRGDEQFF. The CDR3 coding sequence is TGTGCCAGCACCGTGAGCGGGAGCGGTAGGGGCGATGAGCAGTTCTTC.

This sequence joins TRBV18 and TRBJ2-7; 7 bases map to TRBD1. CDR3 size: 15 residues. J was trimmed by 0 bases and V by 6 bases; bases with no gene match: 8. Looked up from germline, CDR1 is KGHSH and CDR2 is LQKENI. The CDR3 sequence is CASSSQGTFSYEQYF. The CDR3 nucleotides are TGTGCCAGCTCGTCACAGGGGACCTTCTCCTACGAGCAGTACTTC.

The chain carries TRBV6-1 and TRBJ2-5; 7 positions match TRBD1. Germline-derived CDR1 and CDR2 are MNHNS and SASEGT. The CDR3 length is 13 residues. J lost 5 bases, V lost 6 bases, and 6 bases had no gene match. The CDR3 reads CASSGQEQETQYF. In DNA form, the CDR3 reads TGTGCCAGCAGCGGACAGGAGCAGGAGACCCAGTACTTC.